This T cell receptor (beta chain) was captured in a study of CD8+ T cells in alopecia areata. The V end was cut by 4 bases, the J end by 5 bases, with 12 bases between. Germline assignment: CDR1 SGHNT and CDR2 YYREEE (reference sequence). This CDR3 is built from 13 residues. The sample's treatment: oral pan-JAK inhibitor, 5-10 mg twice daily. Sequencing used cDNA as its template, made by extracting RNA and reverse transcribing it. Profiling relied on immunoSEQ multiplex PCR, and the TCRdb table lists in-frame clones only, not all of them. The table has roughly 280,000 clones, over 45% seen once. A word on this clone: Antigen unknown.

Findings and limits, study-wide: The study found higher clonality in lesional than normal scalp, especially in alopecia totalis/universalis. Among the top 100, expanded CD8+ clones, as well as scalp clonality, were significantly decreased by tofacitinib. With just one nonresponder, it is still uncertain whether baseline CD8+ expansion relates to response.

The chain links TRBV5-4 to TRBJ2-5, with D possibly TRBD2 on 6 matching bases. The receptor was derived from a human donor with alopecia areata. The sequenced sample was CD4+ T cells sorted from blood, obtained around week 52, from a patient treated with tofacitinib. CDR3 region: CASSQTSWETQYF. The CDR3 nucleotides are TGTGCCAGCAGCCAAACTAGCTGGGAGACCCAGTACTTC.